Listed below are T cell receptor beta chains from one sample, sequenced in a study of blood T cell repertoires in COVID-19. Some clones are missing from TCRdb's copy, which holds only in-frame ones; the method was immunoSEQ multiplex PCR. The profile shows around 130,000 clones, 75% to 90% of them singletons. The specimen sequenced was peripheral blood. These receptors were taken from a man in his 70s with active or convalescent COVID-19. The CDR3 runs from the conserved cysteine through the conserved F or W. Each record gives: J gene, V gene, CDR3 length, clone size, D gene, CDR3 DNA, CDR3 protein. D genes are given only for firm matches. Not all rows give a size; the values are once, few, many and, for expanded clones, a class.

TRBJ1-3,TRBV7-2,15,NA,NA,TGTGCCAGCAGTAACGTCCACCACTCCGGAAACACCATATATTTT,CASSNVHHSGNTIYF
TRBJ2-1,TRBV12-3/TRBV12-4,13,NA,NA,TGTGCCAGCAGCTTCTCGGGAGAGGGGACCCGGTTCTTC,CASSFSGEGTRFF
TRBJ2-6,TRBV2,15,once,TRBD2,TGTGCCAGCAGTGGGGAGGGGTCTGGGGCCAACGTCCTGACTTTC,CASSGEGSGANVLTF
TRBJ2-7,TRBV27,14,NA,NA,TGTGCCAGCAGACCCAGACAGAGCACCTACGAGCAGTACTTC,CASRPRQSTYEQYF
TRBJ2-1,TRBV10-3,18,NA,TRBD1,TGTGCCATCAGTGAGACCGTACTAACGGGACAGGGGTACAATGAGCAGTTCTTC,CAISETVLTGQGYNEQFF
TRBJ1-5,TRBV5-1,15,NA,NA,TGCGCCAGCAGCTTGTCCGGGGGTAGCAATCAGCCCCAGCATTTT,CASSLSGGSNQPQHF
TRBJ1-6,TRBV3-1/TRBV3-2,15,NA,TRBD1,TGTGCCAGCGGAGAGACAGGGGTTAATAATTCACCCCTCCACTTT,CASGETGVNNSPLHF
TRBJ2-7,TRBV6-5,14,once,TRBD2,TGTGCCTCCGCCGACGAGCGGGGAGACTACGAGCAGTACTTC,CASADERGDYEQYF
TRBJ2-1,TRBV5-4,15,NA,TRBD1,TGTGCCAGCAGCTTCTCCGGGACAGGTTACAATGAGCAGTTCTTC,CASSFSGTGYNEQFF
TRBJ2-7,TRBV28,16,NA,NA,TGTGCCAGCAGCCGTGCCGGCACCGGAGTCTCCTACGAGCAGTACTTC,CASSRAGTGVSYEQYF
TRBJ2-1,TRBV24-1,17,NA,NA,TGTGCCACCAGTGATTTACAGACCGGGACTTTGAACACTGAGCAGTTCTTC,CATSDLQTGTLNTEQFF
TRBJ2-7,TRBV7-2,14,NA,NA,TGTGCCAGCAGCTTAGGCGCCTACTCCTACGAGCAGTACTTC,CASSLGAYSYEQYF
TRBJ2-1,TRBV14,16,once,NA,TGTGCCAGCAGCAGATCGGGAAGGGGGGGATTAAATGAGCAGTTCTTC,CASSRSGRGGLNEQFF
TRBJ2-7,TRBV4-1,18,once,NA,TGCGCCAGCAGCCAGGGGCCAGGACAGTTGGCCCGATCGGGCGAGCAGTACTTC,CASSQGPGQLARSGEQYF
TRBJ1-5,TRBV6-6,17,once,TRBD1,TGTGCCAGCAGTCGATTCCCGGGACAGGGGGCGGGTCAGCCCCAGCATTTT,CASSRFPGQGAGQPQHF
TRBJ2-1,TRBV5-4,16,few,NA,TGTGCCAGCAGCTTACCACCCACCGGGACAAACAATGAGCAGTTCTTC,CASSLPPTGTNNEQFF
TRBJ2-7,TRBV21-1,23,NA,NA,TGTGCCAGCAGCAAGAGGCCCCGGGGGAGGCTAGCGGGATTTACACCCGACTCCTACGAGCAGTACTTC,CASSKRPRGRLAGFTPDSYEQYF
TRBJ2-4,TRBV7-2,21,once,TRBD2,TGTGCCAGCAGCTTAGCGAGAGGAGGGCTAGCGGGAGGGCCGGTCAAAAACATTCAGTACTTC,CASSLARGGLAGGPVKNIQYF
TRBJ2-3,TRBV4-1,16,NA,TRBD1,TGCGCCAGCAGCCCCGGACCGGGACAGGCGAAAGATACGCAGTATTTT,CASSPGPGQAKDTQYF
TRBJ1-6,TRBV4-1,14,NA,NA,TGCGCCAGCAGCCAAGACAGTTATAATTCACCCCTCCACTTT,CASSQDSYNSPLHF
TRBJ2-7,TRBV5-6,13,few,NA,TGTGCCAGCAGCCCTCCTACAGGGAACGAGCAGTACTTC,CASSPPTGNEQYF
TRBJ1-6,TRBV7-9,17,NA,NA,TGTGCCAGCAGCTCGGAGGGGGGGGCCCCGTGGAATTCACCCCTCCACTTT,CASSSEGGAPWNSPLHF
TRBJ1-5,TRBV11-2,15,NA,TRBD1,TGTGCCAGCAGTAGGGACAGGTTTGGTGCTCAGCCCCAGCATTTT,CASSRDRFGAQPQHF
TRBJ2-1,TRBV7-9,14,few,TRBD2,TGTGCCAGCAAGGGGACTAGCGGCTACAATGAGCAGTTCTTC,CASKGTSGYNEQFF
TRBJ2-1,TRBV6-2/TRBV6-3,13,once,NA,TGTGCCAGCAGTTTACTAGCTCTCAATGAGCAGTTCTTC,CASSLLALNEQFF
TRBJ2-7,TRBV19,15,few,TRBD2,TGTGCCAGTAGTAGAGGGACTAGCGGGACTGGCGAGCAGTACTTC,CASSRGTSGTGEQYF
TRBJ2-1,TRBV19,14,NA,NA,TGTGCCAGTAGTTTCCTGGGGAGTTTAAATGAGCAGTTCTTC,CASSFLGSLNEQFF
TRBJ1-6,TRBV28,13,NA,NA,TGTGCCGCTCTGGGGGCCTTGGACACACCCCTCCACTTT,CAALGALDTPLHF
TRBJ2-7,TRBV28,15,few,TRBD2,TGTGCCAGCAGTCAGCTAGCGGGAGCCCCCTACGAGCAGTACTTC,CASSQLAGAPYEQYF
TRBJ2-6,TRBV29-1,13,NA,NA,TGCAGCGTTGACAGTACCGGGGCCAACGTCCTGACTTTC,CSVDSTGANVLTF
TRBJ2-1,TRBV25-1,14,NA,TRBD2,TGTGCCAGCAGTGTGGGACTAGCGGGCAATGAGCAGTTCTTC,CASSVGLAGNEQFF
TRBJ1-4,TRBV19,16,NA,NA,TGTGCCAGTAGCGAATCCGGAGGGGCAACTAATGAAAAACTGTTTTTT,CASSESGGATNEKLFF
TRBJ1-6,TRBV28,15,once,TRBD1,TGTGCCAGCAGGGGCCGCGGACAGGGTTTTTCACCCCTCCACTTT,CASRGRGQGFSPLHF
TRBJ2-2,TRBV10-3,15,NA,NA,TGTGCCATCAGTGGTTCAATTCAGGGTAACGGGGAGCTGTTTTTT,CAISGSIQGNGELFF
TRBJ2-7,TRBV2,14,NA,NA,TGTGCCAGCGGACGAGGGGGGGGACCCTACGAGCAGTACTTC,CASGRGGGPYEQYF
TRBJ2-1,TRBV10-3,14,NA,NA,TGTGCCATCAGTGTATCCCCCACGGACAATGAGCAGTTCTTC,CAISVSPTDNEQFF
TRBJ1-2,TRBV19,13,NA,NA,TGTGCCAGTAGTCAGGGTGAAGTCCGTGGCTACACCTTC,CASSQGEVRGYTF